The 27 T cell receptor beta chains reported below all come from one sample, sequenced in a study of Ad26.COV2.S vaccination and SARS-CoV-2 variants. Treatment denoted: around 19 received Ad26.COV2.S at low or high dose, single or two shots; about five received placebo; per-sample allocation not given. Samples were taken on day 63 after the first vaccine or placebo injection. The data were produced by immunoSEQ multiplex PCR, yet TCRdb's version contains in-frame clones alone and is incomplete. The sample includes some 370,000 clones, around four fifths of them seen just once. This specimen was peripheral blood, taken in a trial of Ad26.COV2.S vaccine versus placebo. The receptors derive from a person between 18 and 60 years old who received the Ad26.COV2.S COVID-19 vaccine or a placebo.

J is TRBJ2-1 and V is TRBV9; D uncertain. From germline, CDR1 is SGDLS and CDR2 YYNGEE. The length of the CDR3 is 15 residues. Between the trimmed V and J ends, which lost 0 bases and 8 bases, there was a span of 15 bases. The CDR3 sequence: CASSVETLYGDEQFF. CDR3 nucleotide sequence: TGTGCCAGCAGCGTAGAAACCCTCTACGGCGATGAGCAGTTCTTC.

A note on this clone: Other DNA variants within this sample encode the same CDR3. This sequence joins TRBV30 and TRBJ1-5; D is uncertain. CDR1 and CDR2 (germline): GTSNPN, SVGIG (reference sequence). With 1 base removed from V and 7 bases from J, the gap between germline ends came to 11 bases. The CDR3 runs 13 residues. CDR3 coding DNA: TGTGCCTGGAGTGCTTGGGAAGGGCAGCCCCAGCATTTT. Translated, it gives CAWSAWEGQPQHF.

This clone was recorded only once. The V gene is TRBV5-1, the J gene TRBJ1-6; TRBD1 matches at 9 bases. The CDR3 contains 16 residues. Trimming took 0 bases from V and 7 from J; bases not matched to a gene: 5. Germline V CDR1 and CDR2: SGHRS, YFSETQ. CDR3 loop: CASSLGGQGNNSPLHF. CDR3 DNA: TGCGCCAGCAGCTTGGGAGGACAGGGGAACAATTCACCCCTCCACTTT.

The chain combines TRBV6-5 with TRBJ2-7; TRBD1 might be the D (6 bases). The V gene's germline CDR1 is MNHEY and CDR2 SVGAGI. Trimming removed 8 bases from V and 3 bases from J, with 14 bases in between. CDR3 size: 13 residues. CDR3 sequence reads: CASPRGPGYEQYF. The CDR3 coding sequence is TGTGCCAGCCCCAGGGGCCCGGGCTACGAGCAGTACTTC.

The CDR3 DNA sequence: TGCGCCAGCAGCCAAGTTGGCCCCTATTCTGGAAACACCATATATTTT. This translates into CASSQVGPYSGNTIYF. J is TRBJ1-3 and V is TRBV4-1; unclear D gene. The length of the CDR3 is 16 residues. Germline CDR1 reads MGHRA; CDR2 reads YSYEKL. V was cut by 1 base and J by 1 base, with 11 bases left in between.

CDR3 residues: CASSLAGTLQETQYF. The CDR3 DNA reads as TGCGCCAGCAGCTTGGCGGGAACCTTACAAGAGACCCAGTACTTC. V and J are TRBV5-1 and TRBJ2-5; D may be TRBD2 (5 bases). The CDR3 is 15 residues long. Germline V gene sequence: CDR1 SGHRS, CDR2 YFSETQ. V was pared by 0 bases and J by 2 bases, with 11 bases between.

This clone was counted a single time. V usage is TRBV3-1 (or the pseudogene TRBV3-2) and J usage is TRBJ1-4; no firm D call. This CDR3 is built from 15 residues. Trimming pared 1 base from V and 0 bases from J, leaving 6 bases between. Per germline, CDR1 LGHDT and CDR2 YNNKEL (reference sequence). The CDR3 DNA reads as TGTGCCAGCAGCCAAGGATATACAACTAATGAAAAACTGTTTTTT. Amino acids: CASSQGYTTNEKLFF.

DNA of the CDR3: TGTGCCAGCAGCCCTATACAGGGGGCCGGTGGAAACACCATATATTTT. This codes for CASSPIQGAGGNTIYF. The J gene is TRBJ1-3, the V gene TRBV6-2 or TRBV6-3; TRBD1 matches 9 bases. There are 16 residues in the CDR3. The germline V gene has CDR1 MNHEY and CDR2 SVGEGT. J lost 3 bases, V lost 6 bases, and 9 bases had no gene match.

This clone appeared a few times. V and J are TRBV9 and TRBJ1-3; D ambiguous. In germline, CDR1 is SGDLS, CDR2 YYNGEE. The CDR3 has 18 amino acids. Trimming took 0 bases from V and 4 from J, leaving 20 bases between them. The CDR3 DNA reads TGTGCCAGCAGCGTAGAGATATCTGAGGACCCCGGCGGAAACACCATATATTTT. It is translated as CASSVEISEDPGGNTIYF.

The CDR3 region has the DNA TGTGCCAGCAGCAATAATTCGGACACCGCGAACACCGGGGAGCTGTTTTTT. It yields the protein CASSNNSDTANTGELFF. J is TRBJ2-2 and V is TRBV21-1; the table's D call of TRBD1 was not tested on the DNA. TRBV21-1 is flagged as a pseudogene. The CDR3 runs 17 residues.

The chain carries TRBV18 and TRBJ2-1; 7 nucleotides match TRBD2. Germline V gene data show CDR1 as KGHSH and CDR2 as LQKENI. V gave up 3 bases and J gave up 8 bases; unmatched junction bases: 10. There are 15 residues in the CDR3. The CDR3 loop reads CASSPMSGAYHEQFF. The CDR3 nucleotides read TGTGCCAGCTCACCCATGAGCGGGGCATATCATGAGCAGTTCTTC.

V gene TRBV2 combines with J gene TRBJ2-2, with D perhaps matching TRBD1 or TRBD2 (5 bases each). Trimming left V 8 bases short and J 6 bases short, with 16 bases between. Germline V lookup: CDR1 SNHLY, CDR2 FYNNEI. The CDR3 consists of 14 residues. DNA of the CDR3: TGTGCCAGCGGAGAGGGGCTAGTTGCCGGGGAGCTGTTTTTT. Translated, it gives CASGEGLVAGELFF.

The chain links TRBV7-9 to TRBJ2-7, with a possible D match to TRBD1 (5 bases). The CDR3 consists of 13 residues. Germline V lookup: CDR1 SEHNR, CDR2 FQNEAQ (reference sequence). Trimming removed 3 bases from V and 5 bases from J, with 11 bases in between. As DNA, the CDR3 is TGTGCCAGCAGCTTTGGCAGGGTCCACGAGCAGTACTTC. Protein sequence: CASSFGRVHEQYF.

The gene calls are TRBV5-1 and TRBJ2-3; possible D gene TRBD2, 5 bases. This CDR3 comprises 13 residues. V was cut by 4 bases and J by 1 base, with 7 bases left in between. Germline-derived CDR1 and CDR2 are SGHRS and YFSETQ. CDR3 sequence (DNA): TGCGCCAGCAGCGTACTAGGCACAGATACGCAGTATTTT. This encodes CASSVLGTDTQYF.

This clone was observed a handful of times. The CDR3 sequence: CASSVGGRTEAFF. CDR3 nucleotides: TGTGCCAGCAGCGTAGGGGGCCGCACTGAAGCTTTCTTT. The rearrangement joins TRBV9 to TRBJ1-1; tentatively, D is TRBD1 (5 bases). V lost 0 bases, J lost 4 bases, and 7 bases lay in between. Germline V gene lookup returns CDR1 SGDLS and CDR2 YYNGEE. The CDR3 loop spans 13 amino acids.

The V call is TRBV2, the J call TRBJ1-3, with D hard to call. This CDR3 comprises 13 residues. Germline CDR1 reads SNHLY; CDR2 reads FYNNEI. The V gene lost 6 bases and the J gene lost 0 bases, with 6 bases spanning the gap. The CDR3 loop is CASSPSSGNTIYF. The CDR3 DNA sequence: TGTGCCAGCAGCCCGTCCTCTGGAAACACCATATATTTT.

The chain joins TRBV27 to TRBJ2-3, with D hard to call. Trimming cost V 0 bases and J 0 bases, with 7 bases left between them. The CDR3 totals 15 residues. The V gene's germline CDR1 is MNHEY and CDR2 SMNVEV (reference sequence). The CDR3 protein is CASSLSGGSTDTQYF. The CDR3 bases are TGTGCCAGCAGTTTATCTGGCGGCAGCACAGATACGCAGTATTTT.

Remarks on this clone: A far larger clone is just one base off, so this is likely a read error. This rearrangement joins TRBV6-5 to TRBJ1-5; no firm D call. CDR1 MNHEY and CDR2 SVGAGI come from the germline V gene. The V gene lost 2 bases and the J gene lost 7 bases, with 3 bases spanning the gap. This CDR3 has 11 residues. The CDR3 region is CASSYPQPQHF. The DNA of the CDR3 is TGTGCCAGCAGTTACCCACAGCCCCAGCATTTT.

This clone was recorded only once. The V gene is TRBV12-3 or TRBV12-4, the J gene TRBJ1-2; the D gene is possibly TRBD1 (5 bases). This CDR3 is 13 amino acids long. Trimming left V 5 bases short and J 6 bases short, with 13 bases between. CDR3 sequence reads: CASSRALGDGYTF. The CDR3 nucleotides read TGTGCCAGCAGTCGGGCCTTAGGGGATGGCTACACCTTC.

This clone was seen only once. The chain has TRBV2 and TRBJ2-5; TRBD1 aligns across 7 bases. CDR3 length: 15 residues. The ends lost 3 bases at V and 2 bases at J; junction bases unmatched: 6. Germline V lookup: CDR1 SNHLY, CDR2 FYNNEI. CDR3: CASSEETGIQETQYF. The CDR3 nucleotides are TGTGCCAGCAGTGAGGAGACAGGGATACAAGAGACCCAGTACTTC.

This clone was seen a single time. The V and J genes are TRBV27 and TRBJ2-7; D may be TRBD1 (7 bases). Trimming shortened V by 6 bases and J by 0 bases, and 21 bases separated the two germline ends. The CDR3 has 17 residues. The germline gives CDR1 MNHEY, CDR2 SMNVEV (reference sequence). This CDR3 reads CASSPRGLSGGSYEQYF. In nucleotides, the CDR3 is TGTGCCAGCAGCCCCCGGGGACTCTCAGGGGGCTCCTACGAGCAGTACTTC.

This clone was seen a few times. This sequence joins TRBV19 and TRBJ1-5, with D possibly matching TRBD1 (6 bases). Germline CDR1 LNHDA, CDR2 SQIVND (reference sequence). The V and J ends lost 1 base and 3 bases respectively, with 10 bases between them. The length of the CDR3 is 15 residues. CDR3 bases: TGTGCCAGTAGTATAGTCGGACAGACCAATCAGCCCCAGCATTTT. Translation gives CASSIVGQTNQPQHF. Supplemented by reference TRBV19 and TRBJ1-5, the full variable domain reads DGGITQSPKYLFRKEGQNVTLSCEQNLNHDAMYWYRQDPGQGLRLIYYSQIVNDFQKGDIAEGYSVSREKKESFPLTVTSAQKNPTAFYLCASSIVGQTNQPQHFGDGTRLSIL.

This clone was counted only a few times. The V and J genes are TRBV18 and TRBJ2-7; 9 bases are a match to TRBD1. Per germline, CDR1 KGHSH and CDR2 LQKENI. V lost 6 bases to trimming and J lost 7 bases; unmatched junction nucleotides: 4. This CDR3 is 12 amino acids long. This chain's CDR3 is CASSTGTGEQYF. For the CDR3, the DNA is TGTGCCAGCTCGACAGGGACAGGGGAGCAGTACTTC.

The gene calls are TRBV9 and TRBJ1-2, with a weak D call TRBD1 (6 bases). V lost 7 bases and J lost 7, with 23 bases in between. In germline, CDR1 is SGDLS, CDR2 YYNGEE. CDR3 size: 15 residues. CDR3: CASSWAGATLTGYTF. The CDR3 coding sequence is TGTGCCAGCTCGTGGGCAGGGGCGACACTAACTGGCTACACCTTC.

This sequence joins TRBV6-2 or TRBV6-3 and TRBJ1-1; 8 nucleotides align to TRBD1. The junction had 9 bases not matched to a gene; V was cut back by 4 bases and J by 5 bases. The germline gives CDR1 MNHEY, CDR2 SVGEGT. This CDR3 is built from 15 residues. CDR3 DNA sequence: TGTGCCAGCAGTTCTTTCAGGGGGCGGGAGACTGAAGCTTTCTTT. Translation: CASSSFRGRETEAFF.

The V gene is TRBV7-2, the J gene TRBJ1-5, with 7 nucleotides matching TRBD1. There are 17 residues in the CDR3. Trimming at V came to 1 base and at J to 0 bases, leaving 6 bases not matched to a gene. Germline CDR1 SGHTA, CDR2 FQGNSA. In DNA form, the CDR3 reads TGTGCCAGCAGCTTAGTCGGGACAGCGTTTAGCAATCAGCCCCAGCATTTT. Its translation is CASSLVGTAFSNQPQHF. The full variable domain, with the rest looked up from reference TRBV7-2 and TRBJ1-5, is GAGVSQSPSNKVTEKGKDVELRCDPISGHTALYWYRQSLGQGLEFLIYFQGNSAPDKSGLPSDRFSAERTGGSVSTLTIQRTQQEDSAVYLCASSLVGTAFSNQPQHFGDGTRLSIL.

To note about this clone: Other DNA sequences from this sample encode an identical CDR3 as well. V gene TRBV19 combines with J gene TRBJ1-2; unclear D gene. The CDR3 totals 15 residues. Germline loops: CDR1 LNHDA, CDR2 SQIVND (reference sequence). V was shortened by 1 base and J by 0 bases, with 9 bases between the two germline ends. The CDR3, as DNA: TGTGCCAGTAGTATAGGGTCGGGAGCTAACTATGGCTACACCTTC. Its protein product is CASSIGSGANYGYTF.